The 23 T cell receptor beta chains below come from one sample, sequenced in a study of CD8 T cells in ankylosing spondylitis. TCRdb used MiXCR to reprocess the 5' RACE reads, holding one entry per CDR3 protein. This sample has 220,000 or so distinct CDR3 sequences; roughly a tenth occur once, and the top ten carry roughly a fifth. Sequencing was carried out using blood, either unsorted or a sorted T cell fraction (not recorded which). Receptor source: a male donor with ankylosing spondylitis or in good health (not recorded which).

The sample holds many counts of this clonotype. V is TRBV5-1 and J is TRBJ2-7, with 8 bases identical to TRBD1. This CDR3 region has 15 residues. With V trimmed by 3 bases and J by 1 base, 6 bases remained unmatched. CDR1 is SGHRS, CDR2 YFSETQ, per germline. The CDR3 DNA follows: TGCGCCAGCAGCTCCTATGGACAGGGATCCTACGAGCAGTACTTC. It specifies CASSSYGQGSYEQYF.

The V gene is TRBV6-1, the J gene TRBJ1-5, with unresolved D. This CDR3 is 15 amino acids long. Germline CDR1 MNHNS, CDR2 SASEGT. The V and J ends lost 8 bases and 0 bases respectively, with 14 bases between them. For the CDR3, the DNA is TGTGCCAGCCAACAGAGTTACAGTAGCAATCAGCCCCAGCATTTT. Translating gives CASQQSYSSNQPQHF.

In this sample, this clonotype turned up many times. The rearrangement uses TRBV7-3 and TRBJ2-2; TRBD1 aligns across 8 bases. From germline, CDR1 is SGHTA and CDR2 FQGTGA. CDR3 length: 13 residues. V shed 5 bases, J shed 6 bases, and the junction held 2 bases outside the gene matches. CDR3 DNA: TGTGCCAGCAGCCCGGACAGGGCCGGGGAGCTGTTTTTT. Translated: CASSPDRAGELFF.

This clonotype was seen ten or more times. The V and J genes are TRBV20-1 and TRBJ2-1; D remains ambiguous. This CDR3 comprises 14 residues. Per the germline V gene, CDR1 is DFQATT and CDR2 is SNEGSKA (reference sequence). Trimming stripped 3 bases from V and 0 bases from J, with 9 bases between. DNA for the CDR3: TGCAGTGCTAGGACCGGTACCTCCTACAATGAGCAGTTCTTC. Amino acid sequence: CSARTGTSYNEQFF.

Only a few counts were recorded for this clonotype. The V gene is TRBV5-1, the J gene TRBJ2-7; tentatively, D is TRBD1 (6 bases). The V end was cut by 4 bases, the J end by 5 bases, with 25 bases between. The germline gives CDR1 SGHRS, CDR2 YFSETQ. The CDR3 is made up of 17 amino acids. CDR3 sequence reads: CASSRERWDTVGDEQYF. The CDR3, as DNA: TGCGCCAGCAGCCGCGAAAGATGGGACACGGTGGGGGACGAGCAGTACTTC.

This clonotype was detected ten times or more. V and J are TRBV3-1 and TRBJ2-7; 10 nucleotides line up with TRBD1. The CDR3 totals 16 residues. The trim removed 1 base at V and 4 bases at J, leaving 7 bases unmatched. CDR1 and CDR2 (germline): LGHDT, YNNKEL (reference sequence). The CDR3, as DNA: TGTGCCAGCAGCCAAGCCCCGGGACAGGGGATGTACGAGCAGTACTTC. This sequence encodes CASSQAPGQGMYEQYF.

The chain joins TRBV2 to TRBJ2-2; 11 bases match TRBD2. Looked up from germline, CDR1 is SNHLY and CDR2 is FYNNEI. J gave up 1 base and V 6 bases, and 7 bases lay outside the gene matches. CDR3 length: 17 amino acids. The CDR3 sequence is CASSSRGTSGNTGELFF. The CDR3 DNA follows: TGTGCCAGCAGCTCAAGGGGGACTAGCGGGAACACCGGGGAGCTGTTTTTT.

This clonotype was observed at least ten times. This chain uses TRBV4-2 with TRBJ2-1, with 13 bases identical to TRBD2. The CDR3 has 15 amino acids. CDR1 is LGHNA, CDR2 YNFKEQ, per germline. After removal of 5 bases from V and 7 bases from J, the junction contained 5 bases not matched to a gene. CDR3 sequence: CASSTGLAGVNEQFF. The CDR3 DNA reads TGTGCCAGCAGCACCGGACTAGCGGGGGTAAATGAGCAGTTCTTC.

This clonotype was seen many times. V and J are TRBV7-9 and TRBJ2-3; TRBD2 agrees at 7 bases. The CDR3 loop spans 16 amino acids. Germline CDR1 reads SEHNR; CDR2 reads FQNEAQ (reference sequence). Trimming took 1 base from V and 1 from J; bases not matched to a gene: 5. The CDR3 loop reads CASSLGGLAGTDTQYF. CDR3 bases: TGTGCCAGCAGCTTAGGGGGCCTAGCGGGCACAGATACGCAGTATTTT.

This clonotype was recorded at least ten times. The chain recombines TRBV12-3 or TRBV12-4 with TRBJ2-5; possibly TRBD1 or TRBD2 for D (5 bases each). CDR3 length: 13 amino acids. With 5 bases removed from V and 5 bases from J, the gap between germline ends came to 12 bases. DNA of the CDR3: TGTGCCAGCAGTCAGATCTGGGGGGAGACCCAGTACTTC. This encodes CASSQIWGETQYF.

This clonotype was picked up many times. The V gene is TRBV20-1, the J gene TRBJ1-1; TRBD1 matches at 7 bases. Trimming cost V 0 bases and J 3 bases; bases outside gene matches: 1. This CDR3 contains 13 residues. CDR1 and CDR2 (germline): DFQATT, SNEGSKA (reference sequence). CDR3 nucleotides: TGCAGTGCTAGAGAGGGACAGCACACTGAAGCTTTCTTT. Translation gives CSAREGQHTEAFF.

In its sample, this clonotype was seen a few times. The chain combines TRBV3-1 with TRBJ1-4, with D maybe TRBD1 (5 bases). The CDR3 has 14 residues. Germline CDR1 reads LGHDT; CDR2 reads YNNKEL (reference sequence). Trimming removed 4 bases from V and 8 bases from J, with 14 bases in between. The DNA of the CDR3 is TGTGCCAGCAGCCCCACGGGACTGGAAGAAAAACTGTTTTTT. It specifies CASSPTGLEEKLFF.

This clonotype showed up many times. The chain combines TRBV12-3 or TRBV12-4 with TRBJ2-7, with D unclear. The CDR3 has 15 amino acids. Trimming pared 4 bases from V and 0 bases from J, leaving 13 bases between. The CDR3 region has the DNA TGTGCCAGCAGTTCCTCCGGAACGAACTCCTACGAGCAGTACTTC. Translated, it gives CASSSSGTNSYEQYF.

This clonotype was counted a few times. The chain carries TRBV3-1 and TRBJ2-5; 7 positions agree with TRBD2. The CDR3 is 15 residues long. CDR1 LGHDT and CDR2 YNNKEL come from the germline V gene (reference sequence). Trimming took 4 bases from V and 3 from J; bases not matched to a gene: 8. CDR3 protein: CASSPLSAGEETQYF. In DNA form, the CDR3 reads TGTGCCAGCAGCCCCCTATCCGCGGGGGAAGAGACCCAGTACTTC.

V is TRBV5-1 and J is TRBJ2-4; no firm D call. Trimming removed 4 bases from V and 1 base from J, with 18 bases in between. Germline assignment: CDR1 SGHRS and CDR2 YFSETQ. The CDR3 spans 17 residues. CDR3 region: CASSLGPRNLAKNIQYF. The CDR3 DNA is TGCGCCAGCAGCCTGGGTCCCCGGAACTTGGCCAAAAACATTCAGTACTTC.

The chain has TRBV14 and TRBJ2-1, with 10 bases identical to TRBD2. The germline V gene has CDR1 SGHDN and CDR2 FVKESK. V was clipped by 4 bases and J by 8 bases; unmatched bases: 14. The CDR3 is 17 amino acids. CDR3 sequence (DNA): TGTGCCAGCAGCCGACGACTCGCAGCGGGGGGGCTTGATGAGCAGTTCTTC. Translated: CASSRRLAAGGLDEQFF.

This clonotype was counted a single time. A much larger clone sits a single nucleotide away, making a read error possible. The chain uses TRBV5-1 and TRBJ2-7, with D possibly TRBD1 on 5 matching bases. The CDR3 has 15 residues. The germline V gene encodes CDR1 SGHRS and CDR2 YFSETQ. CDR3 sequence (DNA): TGCGCCAGCAGCTTGGATCAAGGGGAAGCCTACGAGCAGCACTTC. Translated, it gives CASSLDQGEAYEQHF.

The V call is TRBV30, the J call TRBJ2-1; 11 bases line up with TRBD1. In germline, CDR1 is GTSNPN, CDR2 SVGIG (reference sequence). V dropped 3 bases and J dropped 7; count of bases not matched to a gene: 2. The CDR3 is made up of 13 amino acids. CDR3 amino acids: CAWSGQGANEQFF. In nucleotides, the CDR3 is TGTGCCTGGAGCGGACAGGGGGCGAATGAGCAGTTCTTC.

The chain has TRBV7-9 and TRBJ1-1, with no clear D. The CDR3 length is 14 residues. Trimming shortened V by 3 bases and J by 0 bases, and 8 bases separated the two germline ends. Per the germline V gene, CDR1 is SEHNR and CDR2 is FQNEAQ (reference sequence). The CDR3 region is CASSLYDMNTEAFF. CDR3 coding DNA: TGTGCCAGCAGCTTGTATGACATGAACACTGAAGCTTTCTTT.

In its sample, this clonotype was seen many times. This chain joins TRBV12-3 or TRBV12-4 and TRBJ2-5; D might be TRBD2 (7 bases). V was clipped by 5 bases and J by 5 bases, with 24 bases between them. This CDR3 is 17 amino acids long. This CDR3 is CASSRTERGHQGETQYF. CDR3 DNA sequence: TGTGCCAGCAGTCGGACAGAGCGGGGACATCAAGGGGAGACCCAGTACTTC.

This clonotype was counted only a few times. In DNA form, the CDR3 reads TGTGCCAGCAGCCGAGGATTTGGGGGAAGCTACGAGCAGTACTTC. It yields the protein CASSRGFGGSYEQYF. The V call is TRBV7-8, the J call TRBJ2-7, with D perhaps assigned TRBD1 or TRBD2 (5 bases each). The CDR3 is 15 residues long. From germline, CDR1 is SGHVS and CDR2 FQNEAQ. Trimming took 5 bases from V and 3 from J, leaving 17 bases between them.

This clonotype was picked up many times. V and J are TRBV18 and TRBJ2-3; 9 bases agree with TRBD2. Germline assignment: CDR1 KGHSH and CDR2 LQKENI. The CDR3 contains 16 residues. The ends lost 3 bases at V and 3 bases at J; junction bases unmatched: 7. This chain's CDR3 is CASSPLAGGETDTQYF. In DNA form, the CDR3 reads TGTGCCAGCTCACCCCTCGCGGGGGGGGAGACAGATACGCAGTATTTT.

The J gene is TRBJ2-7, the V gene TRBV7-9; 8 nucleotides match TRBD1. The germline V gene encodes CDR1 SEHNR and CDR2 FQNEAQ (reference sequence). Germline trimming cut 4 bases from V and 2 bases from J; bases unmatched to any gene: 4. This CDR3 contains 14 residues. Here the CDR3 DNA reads TGTGCCAGCAGCTACCGACAGGGGACCTACGAGCAGTACTTC. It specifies CASSYRQGTYEQYF.